This T cell receptor beta chain was identified during a study of T cells in Graves' hyperthyroidism and ophthalmopathy. The table lists this clonotype with many counts. The V gene's germline CDR1 is MNHEY and CDR2 SVGAGI. The CDR3 extends over 17 amino acids. V lost 0 bases, J lost 0 bases, and 14 bases lay in between. It was RNA transcripts that yielded the amplified TCR beta CDR3 regions. The HTBI set primed first-round TCR CDR3 RT-PCR. From the multiplex PCR reads, TCRdb called clonotypes with MiXCR, one entry per CDR3 protein. The data contain 300,000 to 350,000 distinct CDR3 sequences, 15% to 20% of them singletons.

The chain is built from TRBV6-5 and TRBJ1-1, with D uncertain. This clonotype was sampled from a woman aged 40 to 55 with Graves' ophthalmopathy. The sequenced sample consisted of blood. DNA for the CDR3: TGTGCCAGCAGTTACTCGATTGCGCCGCCCATGAACACTGAAGCTTTCTTT. Translation gives CASSYSIAPPMNTEAFF.